The rows below give T cell receptor beta chains drawn from one sample of a study of T cell repertoires in cytomegalovirus infection. TCRdb reprocessed the reads with MiXCR, giving one entry per CDR3 protein. The sample lists roughly 500,000 distinct CDR3 sequences, about 15% occurring once. The material sequenced was CD8+ T cells from PBMCs. Receptor source: a human donor in good health (CMV status not recorded). Some clones in this sample may be carry-over from other donors' samples. CDR3s include the opening cysteine and the closing phenylalanine or tryptophan. The D gene is left open where the match is weak. Clone size is given for some rows only: seen once, a few or many times, or a class if the clone is expanded.

CDR3 DNA	CDR3 protein	J gene	D gene	clone size	V gene
TGTGCCACCCAAAACTCTGGGTACCTCAATCAGCCCCAGCATTTT	CATQNSGYLNQPQHF	TRBJ1-5	NA	NA	TRBV15
TGCAGCGTGGTAGCAGGGGGATCCTACGAGCAGTACTTC	CSVVAGGSYEQYF	TRBJ2-7	TRBD1	NA	TRBV29-1
TGTGCCAGCAGTTCGGGACTAGCGGAAAACCAAGAGACCCAGTACTTC	CASSSGLAENQETQYF	TRBJ2-5	TRBD2	few	TRBV27
TGTGCCAGCAGCCACTCGGGAATTCGTGACTCAAGCTACGAGCAGTACTTC	CASSHSGIRDSSYEQYF	TRBJ2-7	NA	few	TRBV12-3/TRBV12-4
TGTGCCAGCAGCGTAGGACCTCCGGGACTGAATAATTCACCCCTCCACTTT	CASSVGPPGLNNSPLHF	TRBJ1-6	NA	few	TRBV7-3
TGTGCCAGCAGCGGGGTGACTTACGGGGAGCTGTTTTTT	CASSGVTYGELFF	TRBJ2-2	NA	many	TRBV11-2
TGTGCCAGCAGGCAGGACAGTATGGAGACCCAGTACTTC	CASRQDSMETQYF	TRBJ2-5	NA	NA	TRBV28
TGTGCCAGCAGTTTCCAGGCCAGGGTCTACGAGCAGTACTTC	CASSFQARVYEQYF	TRBJ2-7	NA	NA	TRBV27
TGTGCCAGCAGTTTATCCGGGGCGTACCAAGAGACCCAGTACTTC	CASSLSGAYQETQYF	TRBJ2-5	NA	few	TRBV27
TGTGCCAGCAGCTCCGGGACGGAATCCTACGAGCAGTACTTC	CASSSGTESYEQYF	TRBJ2-7	NA	many	TRBV7-9
TGTGCCAGCAGCTTCTCGACTAGCGGGAATTACGAGCAGTACTTC	CASSFSTSGNYEQYF	TRBJ2-7	TRBD2	NA	TRBV11-2